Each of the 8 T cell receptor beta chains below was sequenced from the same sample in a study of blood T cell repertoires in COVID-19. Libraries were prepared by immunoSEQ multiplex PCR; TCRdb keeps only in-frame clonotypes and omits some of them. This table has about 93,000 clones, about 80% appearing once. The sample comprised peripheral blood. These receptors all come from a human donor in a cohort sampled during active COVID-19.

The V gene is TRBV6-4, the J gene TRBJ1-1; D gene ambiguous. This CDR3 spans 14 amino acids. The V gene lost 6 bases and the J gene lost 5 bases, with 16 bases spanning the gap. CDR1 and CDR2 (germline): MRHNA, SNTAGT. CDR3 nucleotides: TGTGCCAGCAGAGCCAGACCTGGGGAGACTGAAGCTTTCTTT. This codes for CASRARPGETEAFF.

CDR3 loop: CASSEYGRNSPLHF. Written as DNA, the CDR3 is TGTGCCAGCTCAGAATATGGGCGAAATTCACCCCTCCACTTT. The gene calls are TRBV18 and TRBJ1-6; no definite D call. The CDR3 covers 14 residues. Germline V lookup: CDR1 KGHSH, CDR2 LQKENI. The germline V and J ends were trimmed by 5 bases and 7 bases, with 12 bases remaining between them.

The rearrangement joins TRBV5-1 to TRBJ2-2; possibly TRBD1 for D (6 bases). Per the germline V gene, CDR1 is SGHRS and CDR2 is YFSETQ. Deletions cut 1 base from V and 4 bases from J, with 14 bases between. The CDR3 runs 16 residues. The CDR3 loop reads CASSLSISRGTGELFF. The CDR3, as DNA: TGCGCCAGCAGCTTGAGTATTAGCAGGGGCACCGGGGAGCTGTTTTTT.

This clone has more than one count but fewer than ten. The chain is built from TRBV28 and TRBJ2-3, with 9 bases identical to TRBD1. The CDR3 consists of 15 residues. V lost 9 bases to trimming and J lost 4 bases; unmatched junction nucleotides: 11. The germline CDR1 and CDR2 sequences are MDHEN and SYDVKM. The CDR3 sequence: CASIVQGALADTQYF. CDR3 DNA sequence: TGTGCCAGTATAGTACAGGGGGCTTTAGCAGATACGCAGTATTTT.

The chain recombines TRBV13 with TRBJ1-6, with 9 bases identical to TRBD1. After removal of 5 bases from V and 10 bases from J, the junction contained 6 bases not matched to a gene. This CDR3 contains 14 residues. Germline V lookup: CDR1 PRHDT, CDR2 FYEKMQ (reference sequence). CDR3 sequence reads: CASSRRDRASPLHF. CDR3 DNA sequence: TGTGCCAGCAGCCGCCGGGACAGGGCGTCACCCCTCCACTTT.

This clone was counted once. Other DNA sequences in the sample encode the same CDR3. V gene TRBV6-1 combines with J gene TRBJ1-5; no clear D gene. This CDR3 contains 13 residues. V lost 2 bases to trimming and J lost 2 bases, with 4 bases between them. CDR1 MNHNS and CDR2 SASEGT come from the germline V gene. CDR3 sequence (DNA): TGTGCCAGCAGTGAAAGCGGCAATCAGCCCCAGCATTTT. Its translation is CASSESGNQPQHF.

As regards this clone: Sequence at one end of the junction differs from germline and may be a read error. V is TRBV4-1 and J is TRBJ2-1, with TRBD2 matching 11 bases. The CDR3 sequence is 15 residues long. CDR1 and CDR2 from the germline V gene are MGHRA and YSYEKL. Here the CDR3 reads CASSLGGAIAGGIVF. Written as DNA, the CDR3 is TGCGCCAGCAGCCTCGGCGGCGCTATAGCGGGAGGGATTGTCTTC.

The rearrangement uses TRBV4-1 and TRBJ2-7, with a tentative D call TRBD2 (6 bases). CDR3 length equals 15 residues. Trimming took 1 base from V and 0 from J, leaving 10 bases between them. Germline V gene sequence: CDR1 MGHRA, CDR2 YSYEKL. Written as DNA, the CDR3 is TGCGCCAGCAGCCAAGCGCCGGGAGACTCCTACGAGCAGTACTTC. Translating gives CASSQAPGDSYEQYF.